This record looks at one T cell receptor (beta chain) sequence and its context. These data belong to a study of blood T cell repertoires in COVID-19. The wider study: Some COVID-19 samples were acute and others convalescent; all came from the United States, Italy and Spain. PBMCs, B-cell-depleted T cells, or T cells provided the cDNA or gDNA that made up the material.

Sequencing used immunoSEQ multiplex PCR; TCRdb keeps in-frame clones, though not all of them. The data hold 150,000 to 200,000 clones, with 88% observed a single time. Participant-reported clinical history was the basis for cohort assignment. Before being deemed recovered, Cohort 3 donors had two negative PCRs, clearance, or symptom resolution. Losses at the gene ends were 4 bases for V and 6 bases for J; bases not matched to a gene: 7. Germline CDR1 reads SGHRS; CDR2 reads YFSETQ. The CDR3 covers 15 residues. Sequencing was done on a sample of PBMCs or T cells enriched from blood (not recorded which). This clonotype was obtained from a woman younger than 35 who had recovered from COVID-19. This chain connects TRBV5-1 to TRBJ2-2; 9 nucleotides line up with TRBD1. The CDR3 coding sequence is TGCGCCAGCAGCCAAACAGGGGGCCGGGCCGGGGAGCTGTTTTTT. Its translation is CASSQTGGRAGELFF.